This passage covers 12 T cell receptor beta chains from one sample sequenced in a study of vaccination effects on CD4 cells after COVID-19. The protocol was immunoSEQ multiplex PCR, while the TCRdb copy is restricted to in-frame clones and leaves out a portion. The data show under 80,000 clones, with roughly 79% seen just once and approximately 0.95% held by the top ten. Sequencing in the ViraFEST assay came after antigen-specific CD4+ T cells had been expanded with viral peptide pools, which were used to stimulate PBMC. CD4+ T cells were isolated after about nine days of culture. Vaccination of participants consisted of two doses of either the BNT162b2 or mRNA-1273 vaccine. The antigens these receptors bind are not known. Sequenced here: CD4+ T cells from PBMCs cultured with HCoV-OC43 spike peptides, sampled after COVID-19 vaccination. Subset given: HCoV-OC43 spike overlapping peptide pool stimulation. The receptors originated from a human donor who received a COVID-19 vaccine.

This clone was seen a few times. This sequence joins TRBV2 and TRBJ1-5; D remains ambiguous. V gave up 6 bases and J gave up 7 bases, with 13 bases separating them. The CDR3 extends over 13 amino acids. In germline, CDR1 is SNHLY, CDR2 FYNNEI. CDR3 protein: CASSPTTAQPQHF. CDR3 nucleotide sequence: TGTGCCAGCAGCCCCACCACGGCACAGCCCCAGCATTTT. Using reference TRBV2 and TRBJ1-5 for the parts outside the CDR3, the full variable domain is EPEVTQTPSHQVTQMGQEVILRCVPISNHLYFYWYRQILGQKVEFLVSFYNNEISEKSEIFDDQFSVERPDGSNFTLKIRSTKLEDSAMYFCASSPTTAQPQHFGDGTRLSIL.

The V and J genes are TRBV2 and TRBJ1-2; a weak D match, TRBD1 (5 bases). Germline values: CDR1 SNHLY, CDR2 FYNNEI. The V end lost 3 bases, the J end lost 8 bases, and 19 bases lay between the germline ends. This CDR3 spans 15 amino acids. This CDR3 is CASSDRRRGVLGYTF. CDR3 bases: TGTGCCAGCAGTGATCGTAGGAGGGGCGTGTTAGGCTACACCTTC.

The rearrangement joins TRBV6-5 to TRBJ1-1; TRBD1 is a possible D gene (6 bases). Germline V gene sequence: CDR1 MNHEY, CDR2 SVGAGI. Trimming stripped 2 bases from V and 0 bases from J, with 10 bases between. The CDR3 is 15 residues long. This CDR3 is CASSYHRAMNTEAFF. CDR3 coding DNA: TGTGCCAGCAGTTACCACAGGGCCATGAACACTGAAGCTTTCTTT.

This rearrangement joins TRBV6-5 to TRBJ2-2; unclear D gene. Trimming stripped 7 bases from V and 6 bases from J, with 15 bases between. The CDR3 totals 14 residues. Germline loops: CDR1 MNHEY, CDR2 SVGAGI. The CDR3 loop reads CASNRAARPGELFF. The CDR3, as DNA: TGTGCCAGCAACCGGGCAGCCAGACCCGGGGAGCTGTTTTTT.

The chain carries TRBV9 and TRBJ2-1, with D uncertain. The CDR3 contains 12 residues. Per germline, CDR1 SGDLS and CDR2 YYNGEE. V dropped 3 bases and J dropped 8 bases, with 9 bases sitting between them. CDR3 protein: CASSAFAYEQFF. The CDR3 nucleotides read TGTGCCAGCAGCGCCTTCGCCTATGAGCAGTTCTTC.

The chain recombines TRBV6-2 or TRBV6-3 with TRBJ2-6; TRBD2 might be the D (6 bases). V dropped 2 bases and J dropped 2 bases, with 7 bases sitting between them. This CDR3 contains 15 residues. Germline assignment: CDR1 MNHEY and CDR2 SVGEGT. The CDR3 loop reads CASSYRGTGANVLTF. In DNA, the CDR3 is TGTGCCAGCAGTTACCGGGGGACTGGGGCCAACGTCCTGACTTTC.

Only a few counts were recorded for this clone. V gene TRBV5-1 combines with J gene TRBJ1-1; 9 bases are a match to TRBD1. CDR3 size: 15 residues. Trimming took 4 bases from V and 2 from J; bases not matched to a gene: 6. CDR1 SGHRS and CDR2 YFSETQ come from the germline V gene. CDR3 nucleotide sequence: TGCGCCAGCAGCCTACCGACAGGGGGTAACACTGAAGCTTTCTTT. Encoded protein: CASSLPTGGNTEAFF.

CDR3 in DNA: TGTGCCAGCAGCGTGGGGGGGGCCGGTCATGAAGCTTTCTTT. It yields the protein CASSVGGAGHEAFF. This chain uses TRBV9 with TRBJ1-1, with a tentative D call TRBD1 (6 bases). Per the germline V gene, CDR1 is SGDLS and CDR2 is YYNGEE. The V end lost 2 bases, the J end lost 7 bases, and 15 bases lay between the germline ends. The CDR3 totals 14 residues.

The rearrangement joins TRBV30 to TRBJ2-7; possibly TRBD1 for D (5 bases). The ends were cut back, 0 bases at V and 6 bases at J, with 12 bases in the middle. CDR1 and CDR2 from the germline V gene are GTSNPN and SVGIG (reference sequence). This CDR3 is built from 13 residues. The CDR3 loop reads CAWSVTRVGEQYV. The CDR3 DNA follows: TGTGCCTGGAGTGTAACCAGGGTGGGCGAGCAGTACGTC.

V gene TRBV19 combines with J gene TRBJ1-2; possibly TRBD1 for D (6 bases). Trimming pared 5 bases from V and 2 bases from J, leaving 15 bases between. CDR3 length: 15 amino acids. The V gene's germline CDR1 is LNHDA and CDR2 SQIVND (reference sequence). This CDR3 is CASSPGRGPNYGYTF. CDR3 bases: TGTGCCAGTAGTCCGGGGCGGGGGCCAAACTATGGCTACACCTTC.

The rearrangement uses TRBV18 and TRBJ2-5; 7 bases are shared with TRBD2. Germline V CDR1 and CDR2: KGHSH, LQKENI. V lost 6 bases to trimming and J lost 1 base; unmatched junction nucleotides: 8. The CDR3 totals 15 residues. The CDR3 region has the DNA TGTGCCAGCTCTCCCTGGGTAGCGGGCCAAGAGACCCAGTACTTC. It translates to CASSPWVAGQETQYF.

The V gene is TRBV29-1, the J gene TRBJ1-2; TRBD1 might be the D (6 bases). The CDR3 runs to 12 residues. V was cut by 4 bases and J by 2 bases, with 8 bases left in between. CDR1 and CDR2 from the germline V gene are SQVTM and ANQGSEA. The CDR3 coding sequence is TGCAGCGTTGGGGGGGGCAACTATGGCTACACCTTC. This gives the protein CSVGGGNYGYTF.